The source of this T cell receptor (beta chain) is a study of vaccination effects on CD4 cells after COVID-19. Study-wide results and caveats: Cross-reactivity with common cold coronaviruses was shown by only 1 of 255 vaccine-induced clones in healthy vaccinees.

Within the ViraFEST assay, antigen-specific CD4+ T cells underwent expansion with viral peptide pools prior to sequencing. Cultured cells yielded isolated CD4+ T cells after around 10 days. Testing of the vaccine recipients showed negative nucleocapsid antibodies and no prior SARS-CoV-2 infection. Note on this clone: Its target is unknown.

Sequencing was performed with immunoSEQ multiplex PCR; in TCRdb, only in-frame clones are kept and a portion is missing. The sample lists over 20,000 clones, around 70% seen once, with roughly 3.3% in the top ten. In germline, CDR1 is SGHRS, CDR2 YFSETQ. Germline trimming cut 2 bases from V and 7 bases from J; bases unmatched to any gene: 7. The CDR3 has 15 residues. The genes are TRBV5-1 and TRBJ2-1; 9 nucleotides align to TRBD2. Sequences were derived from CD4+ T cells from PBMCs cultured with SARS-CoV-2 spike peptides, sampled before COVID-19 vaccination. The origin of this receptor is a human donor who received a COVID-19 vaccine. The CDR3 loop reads CASSLGAGGQNEQFF. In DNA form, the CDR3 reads TGCGCCAGCAGCTTAGGCGCGGGAGGGCAGAATGAGCAGTTCTTC.